These 13 T cell receptor beta chains were all obtained from the same sample, sequenced in a study of blood T cell repertoires in COVID-19. Method: immunoSEQ multiplex PCR; TCRdb's copy keeps in-frame clones and lacks some. The table lists about 240,000 clones, about 70% of them singletons. Input material: peripheral blood. The receptors stem from a woman aged 80 or over with acute or convalescent COVID-19.

V is TRBV2 and J is TRBJ2-1; 8 bases align to TRBD2. The CDR3 has 14 residues. Germline trimming cut 7 bases from V and 9 bases from J; bases unmatched to any gene: 11. Germline CDR1 reads SNHLY; CDR2 reads FYNNEI. In DNA, the CDR3 is TGTGCCAGCAAAGGTTTAGCGGGGTTAATTGAGCAGTTCTTC. Protein sequence: CASKGLAGLIEQFF.

The genes are TRBV6-5 and TRBJ1-2; D is undetermined. This CDR3 has 14 amino acids. The germline CDR1 and CDR2 sequences are MNHEY and SVGAGI. V lost 4 bases, J lost 2 bases, and 11 bases lay in between. The CDR3, as DNA: TGTGCCAGCAGTTTAGGAGAAATCAACTATGGCTACACCTTC. Translated, it gives CASSLGEINYGYTF.

The chain carries TRBV27 and TRBJ1-2, with D perhaps matching TRBD1 (5 bases). V was cut by 5 bases and J by 5 bases, with 27 bases left in between. The CDR3 runs 18 residues. Germline V lookup: CDR1 MNHEY, CDR2 SMNVEV (reference sequence). In nucleotides, the CDR3 is TGTGCCAGCAGTCCATATGGGGGGGGGTCTCTTTTTGGGTATGGCTACACCTTC. It translates to CASSPYGGGSLFGYGYTF.

The rearrangement joins TRBV19 to TRBJ2-1, with D perhaps matching TRBD1 (6 bases). Germline loops: CDR1 LNHDA, CDR2 SQIVND (reference sequence). The CDR3 covers 15 residues. Deletions cut 3 bases from V and 12 bases from J, with 21 bases between. CDR3 sequence: CASSIEQGPGVSQFF. The CDR3 nucleotides are TGTGCCAGTAGTATTGAACAGGGACCGGGCGTCTCGCAGTTCTTC.

This clone has a handful of counts. The CDR3 DNA is TGTGCCAGCAGCCCAAGGACTAGCATCCCGGGGGCAGATACGCAGTATTTT. This encodes CASSPRTSIPGADTQYF. The chain carries TRBV27 and TRBJ2-3, with TRBD2 matching over 8 bases. Germline V gene lookup returns CDR1 MNHEY and CDR2 SMNVEV (reference sequence). The CDR3 is made up of 17 amino acids. V trimming: 6 bases; J trimming: 4 bases; junction bases outside the gene matches: 15.

J is TRBJ1-1 and V is TRBV27; TRBD1 aligns across 7 bases. The V gene's germline CDR1 is MNHEY and CDR2 SMNVEV (reference sequence). V lost 7 bases to trimming and J lost 0 bases; unmatched junction nucleotides: 5. This CDR3 region has 14 residues. The CDR3 DNA reads as TGTGCCAGCAAACGGGACAGACTGAACACTGAAGCTTTCTTT. This encodes CASKRDRLNTEAFF.

This clone was seen more than once but under ten times. This chain uses TRBV20-1 with TRBJ2-1; D remains ambiguous. This CDR3 spans 12 amino acids. The germline V gene encodes CDR1 DFQATT and CDR2 SNEGSKA (reference sequence). CDR3: CRASRSDNEQFF. The CDR3 nucleotides read TGCAGGGCAAGTCGTTCCGACAATGAGCAGTTCTTC.

This clone was observed a few times. The V call is TRBV9, the J call TRBJ2-1; the match to TRBD2 covers 8 bases. CDR3 length equals 15 residues. The V and J ends lost 4 bases and 8 bases, in that order; junction bases with no gene match: 11. Per the germline V gene, CDR1 is SGDLS and CDR2 is YYNGEE. In nucleotides, the CDR3 is TGTGCCAGCAGCAAATGGAGCGGGAGTTTCGATGAGCAGTTCTTC. Translating gives CASSKWSGSFDEQFF.

This rearrangement joins TRBV19 to TRBJ1-5; TRBD1 matches at 10 bases. This CDR3 comprises 18 residues. Germline values: CDR1 LNHDA, CDR2 SQIVND (reference sequence). V gave up 2 bases and J gave up 7 bases; unmatched junction bases: 14. CDR3 amino acids: CASSIWYARQGARQPQHF. The CDR3 DNA follows: TGTGCCAGTAGTATATGGTATGCCCGACAGGGGGCAAGGCAGCCCCAGCATTTT. The variable domain in full, with the rest retrieved from reference TRBV19 and TRBJ1-5, is DGGITQSPKYLFRKEGQNVTLSCEQNLNHDAMYWYRQDPGQGLRLIYYSQIVNDFQKGDIAEGYSVSREKKESFPLTVTSAQKNPTAFYLCASSIWYARQGARQPQHFGDGTRLSIL.

This clone showed up just a few times. The chain recombines TRBV12-3 or TRBV12-4 with TRBJ2-7; 8 positions match TRBD2. The CDR3 is 13 residues long. Trimming took 8 bases from V and 1 from J; bases not matched to a gene: 4. The CDR3 DNA is TGTGCCAGCCAGCGGGAGTATTCCTACGAGCAGTACTTC. It specifies CASQREYSYEQYF.

The rearrangement links TRBV5-1 to TRBJ2-7; tentatively, D is TRBD1 (6 bases). The CDR3 is made up of 14 amino acids. Deletions cut 4 bases from V and 2 bases from J, with 13 bases between. Germline V lookup: CDR1 SGHRS, CDR2 YFSETQ. The CDR3 DNA is TGCGCCAGCAGCACCGGACAGACGACCTACGAGCAGTACTTC. It codes for CASSTGQTTYEQYF.

This clone was seen a few times. V usage is TRBV5-1 and J usage is TRBJ2-2, with a weak D call TRBD1 (6 bases). Per the germline V gene, CDR1 is SGHRS and CDR2 is YFSETQ. The CDR3 totals 16 residues. V lost 4 bases and J 3 bases, leaving 16 bases between the germline ends. Here the CDR3 reads CASSIHRVVDTGELFF. The CDR3 nucleotides are TGCGCCAGCAGCATACACAGGGTGGTTGACACCGGGGAGCTGTTTTTT.

The chain carries TRBV14 and TRBJ1-2; possibly TRBD1 for D (5 bases). The CDR3 spans 12 residues. V lost 2 bases and J 5 bases, leaving 6 bases between the germline ends. CDR1 is SGHDN and CDR2 is FVKESK in the germline V gene. The CDR3 coding sequence is TGTGCCAGCAGCCAAAGGGGATATGGCTACACCTTC. Its translation: CASSQRGYGYTF.